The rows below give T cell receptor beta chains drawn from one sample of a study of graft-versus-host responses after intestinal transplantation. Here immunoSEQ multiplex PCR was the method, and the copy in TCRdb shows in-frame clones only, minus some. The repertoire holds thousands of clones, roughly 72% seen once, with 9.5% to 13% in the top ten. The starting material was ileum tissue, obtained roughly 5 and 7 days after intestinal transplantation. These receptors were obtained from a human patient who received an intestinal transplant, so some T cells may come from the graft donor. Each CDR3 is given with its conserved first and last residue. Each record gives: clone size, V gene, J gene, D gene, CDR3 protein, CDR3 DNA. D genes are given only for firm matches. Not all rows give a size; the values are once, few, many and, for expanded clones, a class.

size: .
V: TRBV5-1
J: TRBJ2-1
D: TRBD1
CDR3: CASSFGTGVYNEQFF
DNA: TGCGCCAGCAGCTTCGGGACAGGGGTATACAATGAGCAGTTCTTC

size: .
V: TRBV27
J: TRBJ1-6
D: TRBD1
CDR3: CASSFRGHNSPLHF
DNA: TGTGCCAGCAGTTTCAGGGGGCATAATTCACCCCTCCACTTT

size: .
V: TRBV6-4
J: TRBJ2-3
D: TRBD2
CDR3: CASSEAGGTDTQYF
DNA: TGTGCCAGCAGTGAAGCGGGGGGCACAGATACGCAGTATTTT

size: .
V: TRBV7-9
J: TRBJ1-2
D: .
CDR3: CASSSLLGGGQSNYGYTF
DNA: TGTGCCAGCAGCTCCCTATTGGGTGGGGGGCAGTCTAACTATGGCTACACCTTC

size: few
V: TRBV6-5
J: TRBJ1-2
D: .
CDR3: CASSYSISYGYGYTF
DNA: TGTGCCAGCAGTTACTCGATCAGTTATGGCTATGGCTACACCTTC

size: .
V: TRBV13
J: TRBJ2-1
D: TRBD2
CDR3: CASSSVGLAGGLWNEQFF
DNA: TGTGCCAGCAGCTCCGTTGGACTAGCGGGGGGGCTGTGGAATGAGCAGTTCTTC

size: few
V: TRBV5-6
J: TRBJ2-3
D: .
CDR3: CASSSGGLSTDTQYF
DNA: TGTGCCAGCAGCTCCGGGGGACTTAGCACAGATACGCAGTATTTT

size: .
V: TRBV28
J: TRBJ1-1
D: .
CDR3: CASNRPTGTENTEAFF
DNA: TGTGCCAGCAATCGACCCACCGGGACGGAGAACACTGAAGCTTTCTTT

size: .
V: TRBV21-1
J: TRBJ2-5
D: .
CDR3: CASSISIGYTFSETQYF
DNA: TGTGCCAGCAGTATATCTATAGGCTACACTTTCTCTGAGACCCAGTACTTC

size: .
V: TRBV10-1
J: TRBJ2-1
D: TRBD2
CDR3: CASSVLGTSGSASCNEQFF
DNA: TGCGCCAGCAGTGTGTTGGGGACTAGCGGGAGTGCATCCTGCAATGAGCAGTTCTTC

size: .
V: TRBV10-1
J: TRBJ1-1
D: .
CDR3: CASSENTEAFF
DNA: TGCGCCAGCAGTGAGAACACTGAAGCTTTCTTT

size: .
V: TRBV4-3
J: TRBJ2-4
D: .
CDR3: CASSQKVAKNIQYF
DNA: TGCGCCAGCAGCCAAAAGGTAGCCAAAAACATTCAGTACTTC

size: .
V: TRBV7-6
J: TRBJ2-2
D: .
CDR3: CASSSKGPLNTGELFF
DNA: TGTGCCAGCAGCTCAAAAGGACCTTTGAACACCGGGGAGCTGTTTTTT

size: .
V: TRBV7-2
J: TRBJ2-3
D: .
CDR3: CASSLDRASTDTQYF
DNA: TGTGCCAGCAGCTTAGACAGGGCTAGCACAGATACGCAGTATTTT

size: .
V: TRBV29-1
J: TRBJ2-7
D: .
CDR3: CSVDGPGEQYF
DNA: TGCAGCGTTGACGGACCGGGCGAGCAGTACTTC

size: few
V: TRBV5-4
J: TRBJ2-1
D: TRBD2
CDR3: CASSPSGSEQFF
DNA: TGTGCCAGCAGCCCTAGCGGGAGTGAGCAGTTCTTC

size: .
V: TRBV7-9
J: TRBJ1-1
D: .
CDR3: CASSLAREGVAAFF
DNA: TGTGCCAGCAGCTTAGCGCGGGAGGGGGTGGCGGCTTTCTTT

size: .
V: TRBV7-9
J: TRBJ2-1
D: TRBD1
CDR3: CASSLPGGNEQFF
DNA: TGTGCCAGCAGCTTACCAGGGGGAAATGAGCAGTTCTTC

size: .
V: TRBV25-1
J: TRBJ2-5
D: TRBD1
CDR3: CASSTGTGTQYF
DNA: TGTGCCAGCAGCACCGGGACAGGGACCCAGTACTTC

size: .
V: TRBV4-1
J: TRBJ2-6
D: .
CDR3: CASSPGWSGANVLTF
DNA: TGCGCCAGCAGCCCTGGTTGGTCTGGGGCCAACGTCCTGACTTTC

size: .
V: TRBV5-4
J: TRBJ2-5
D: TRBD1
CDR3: CASSQPGQGFQETQYF
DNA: TGTGCCAGCAGCCAACCGGGACAGGGCTTTCAAGAGACCCAGTACTTC

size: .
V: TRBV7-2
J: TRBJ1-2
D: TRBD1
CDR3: CASSVRDRDYGYTF
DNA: TGTGCCAGCAGCGTAAGGGACAGGGACTATGGCTACACCTTC

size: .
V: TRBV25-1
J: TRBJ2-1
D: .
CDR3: CASSEYYEQFF
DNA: TGTGCCAGCAGTGAATACTATGAGCAGTTCTTC

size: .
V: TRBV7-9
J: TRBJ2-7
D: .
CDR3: CASSPTSGASDWDEQYF
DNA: TGTGCCAGCAGCCCCACCTCAGGGGCTAGCGATTGGGACGAGCAGTACTTC

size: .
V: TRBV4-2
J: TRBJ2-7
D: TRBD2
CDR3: CASSQDLAGGSYEQYF
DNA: TGTGCCAGCAGCCAAGACCTAGCGGGGGGTTCCTACGAGCAGTACTTC

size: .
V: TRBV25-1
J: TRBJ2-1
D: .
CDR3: CASSEYSNEQFF
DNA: TGTGCCAGCAGTGAATACAGCAATGAGCAGTTCTTC

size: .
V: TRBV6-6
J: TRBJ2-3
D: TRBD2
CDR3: CASSYASGGTDTQYF
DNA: TGTGCCAGCAGTTACGCCAGCGGGGGGACAGATACGCAGTATTTT

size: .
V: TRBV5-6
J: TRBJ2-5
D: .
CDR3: CASSFQETQYF
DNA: TGTGCCAGCAGCTTTCAAGAGACCCAGTACTTC

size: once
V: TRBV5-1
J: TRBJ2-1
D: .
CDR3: CASSPVSVSYNEQFF
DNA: TGCGCCAGCAGCCCGGTGAGCGTCTCCTACAATGAGCAGTTCTTC

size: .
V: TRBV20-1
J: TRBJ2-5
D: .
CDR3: CSVPVGTQYF
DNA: TGCAGTGTCCCGGTGGGGACCCAGTACTTC

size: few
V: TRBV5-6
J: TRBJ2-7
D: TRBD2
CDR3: CASSGTSLPSYEQYF
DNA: TGTGCCAGCAGCGGGACTAGCCTCCCCTCCTACGAGCAGTACTTC

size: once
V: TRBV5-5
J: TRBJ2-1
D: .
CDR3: CASSLGEGVIGYNEQFF
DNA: TGTGCCAGCAGCTTGGGTGAGGGGGTGATTGGCTACAATGAGCAGTTCTTC

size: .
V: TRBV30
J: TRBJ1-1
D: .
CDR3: CAWSVNTEAFF
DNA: TGTGCCTGGAGTGTCAACACTGAAGCTTTCTTT